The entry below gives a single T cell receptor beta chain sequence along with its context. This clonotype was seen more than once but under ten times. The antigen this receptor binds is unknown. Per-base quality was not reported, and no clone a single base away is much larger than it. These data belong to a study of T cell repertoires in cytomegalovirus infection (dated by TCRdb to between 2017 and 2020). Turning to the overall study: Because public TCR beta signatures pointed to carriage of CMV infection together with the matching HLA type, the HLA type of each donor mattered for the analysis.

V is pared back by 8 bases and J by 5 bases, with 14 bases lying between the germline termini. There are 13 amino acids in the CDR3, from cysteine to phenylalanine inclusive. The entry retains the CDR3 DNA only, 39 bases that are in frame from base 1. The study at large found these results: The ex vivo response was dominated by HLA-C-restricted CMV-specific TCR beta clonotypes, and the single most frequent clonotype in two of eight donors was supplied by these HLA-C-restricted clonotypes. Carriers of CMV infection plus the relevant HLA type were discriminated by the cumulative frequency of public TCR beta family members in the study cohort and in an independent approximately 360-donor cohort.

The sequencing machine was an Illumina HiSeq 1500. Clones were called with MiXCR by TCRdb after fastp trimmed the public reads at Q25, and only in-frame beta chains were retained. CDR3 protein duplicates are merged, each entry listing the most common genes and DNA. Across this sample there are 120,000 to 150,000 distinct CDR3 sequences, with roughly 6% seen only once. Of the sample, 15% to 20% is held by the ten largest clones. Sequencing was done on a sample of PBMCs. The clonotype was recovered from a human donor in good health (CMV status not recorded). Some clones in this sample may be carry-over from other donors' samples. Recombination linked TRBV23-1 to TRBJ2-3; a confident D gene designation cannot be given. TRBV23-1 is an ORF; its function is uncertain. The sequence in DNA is TGCGCCAGCCCACCCTCGGAGAAAGATACGCAGTATTTT. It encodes CASPPSEKDTQYF.